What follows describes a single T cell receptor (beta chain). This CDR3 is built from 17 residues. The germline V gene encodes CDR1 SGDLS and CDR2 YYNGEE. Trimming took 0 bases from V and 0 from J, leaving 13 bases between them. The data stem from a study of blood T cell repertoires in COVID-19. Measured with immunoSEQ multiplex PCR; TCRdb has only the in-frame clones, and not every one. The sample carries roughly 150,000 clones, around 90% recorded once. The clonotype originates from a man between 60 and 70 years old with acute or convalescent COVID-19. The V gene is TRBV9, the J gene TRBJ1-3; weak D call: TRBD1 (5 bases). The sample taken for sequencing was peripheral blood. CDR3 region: CASSVGTGPRSGNTIYF. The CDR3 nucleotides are TGTGCCAGCAGCGTAGGCACAGGACCACGCTCTGGAAACACCATATATTTT.